One T cell receptor (beta chain) is described in this entry. In this sample, this clone turned up a few times. The antigen it recognizes is unknown. No quality values exist for individual bases; no much larger clone is one base distant. From cysteine to phenylalanine, the CDR3 is 13 amino acids long. The entry retains the CDR3 DNA only, 39 bases that are in frame from base 1. Here V drops 6 bases and J drops 3 bases, and the junction holds 1 base not matched to any gene. In the germline V gene, CDR1 corresponds to SNHLY and CDR2 to FYNNEI. This record comes from a study of blood T cell repertoires in COVID-19 (dated by TCRdb to the early 2020s). Regarding the study in general: The collaborator samples originated in the United States, Italy and Spain and spanned the acute and convalescent phases of COVID-19. The material from the prospective study consisted of cDNA or gDNA derived from T cells, B-cell-depleted T cells, or PBMCs. Deeply sampled blood TCRbeta repertoires from subjects exposed to, actively infected with, or recovered from COVID-19 were included in the dataset. The repertoires were released in a freely available public database intended as a resource for research on the immune response to SARS-CoV-2. Samples were obtained from the ongoing ImmuneRACE study (first 160 participants) and from 1,254 subjects provided by 6 global collaborators. Sample metadata almost always included a de-identified subject ID, COVID-19 status, age in years and sex. Where HLA class I and class II types were available, the types were taken from metadata supplied by the sample provider, not from assay-based typing. Summary of the overall study and its limitations: The amount of clinical and demographic metadata varied by source and participant and was provided uncurated.

Another Seattle source contributed samples from volunteer blood donors who had recovered from COVID-19. Each collaborating institution followed its own protocols to collect whole blood in K2EDTA tubes. For TCRbeta analysis, collaborators shipped samples as frozen whole blood, isolated PBMCs, or DNA extracted from either of those sample types. TCRbeta CDR3 regions were amplified from genomic DNA by means of the immunoSEQ Assay, a bias-controlled multiplex PCR. As for the authors' bioinformatics: The number of nucleated cells in each sample was estimated by amplification of reference gene primers within the assay. To quantify the absolute abundance of each unique TCRbeta CDR3 rearrangement, sequence reads were collapsed and filtered. For each sample, productive Simpson clonality was calculated as the square root of Simpson's diversity index across productive rearrangements. The immuneACCESS repertoire file appears here via TCRdb, limited to in-frame rearrangements. These files lack a portion of the clones; in checked studies, under half of the deficit traces to unresolved V genes, and the cause of the others is not known. That table gives V, J and clone size, and the DNA gave D and trimming. This sample has hundreds of thousands of clones in its table, and more than 75% of those were observed once. Of the sample, 0.95% to 1% is held by the ten largest clones.

Sequencing used peripheral blood. The source of this sequence is a woman aged 40-49 years who had recovered from COVID-19. This sequence uses TRBV2 and TRBJ1-2; TRBD1 fits 10 bases in the junction. The DNA is as follows: TGTGCCAGCAGCGGACAGGGGGACTATGGCTACACCTTC. It codes for CASSGQGDYGYTF.